Included here is one TCR beta chain sequence, with context. Original handling: Reference gene primer amplification gave estimated nucleated cell counts. TCRdb keeps only in-frame clones here, not all; method: immunoSEQ multiplex PCR. V and J calls and clone size are copied from that table; D and trimming were computed from the DNA. The data show around 280,000 clones, just under 85% seen once. The ends were cut back, 3 bases at V and 3 bases at J, with 14 bases in the middle. CDR1 MGHDK and CDR2 SYGVNS come from the germline V gene. CDR3 length: 15 residues. The data were taken from a study of blood T cell repertoires in COVID-19. Turning to the study itself: The cDNA or gDNA used as material had been derived from T cells, B-cell-depleted T cells, or PBMCs.

The specimen sequenced was peripheral blood. The chain uses TRBV25-1 and TRBJ1-2, with TRBD1 as a possible D gene (5 bases). The source is a woman between 45 and 60 years old with active or convalescent COVID-19. CDR3 protein: CASSEPGRGYYGYTF. In DNA, the CDR3 is TGTGCCAGCAGTGAGCCGGGGCGGGGATACTATGGCTACACCTTC.